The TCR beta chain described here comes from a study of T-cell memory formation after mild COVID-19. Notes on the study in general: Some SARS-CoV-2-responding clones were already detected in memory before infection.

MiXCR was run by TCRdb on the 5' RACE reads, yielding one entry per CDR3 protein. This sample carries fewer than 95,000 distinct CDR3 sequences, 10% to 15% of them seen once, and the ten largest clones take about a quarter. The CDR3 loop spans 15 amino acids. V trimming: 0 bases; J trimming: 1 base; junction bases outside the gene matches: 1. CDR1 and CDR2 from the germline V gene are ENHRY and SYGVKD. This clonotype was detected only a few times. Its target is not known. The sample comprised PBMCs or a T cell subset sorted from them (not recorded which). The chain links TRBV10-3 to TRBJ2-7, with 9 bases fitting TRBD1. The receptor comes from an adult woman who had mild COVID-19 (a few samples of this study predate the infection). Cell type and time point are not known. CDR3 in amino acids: CAISESGQGSYEQYF. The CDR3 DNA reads TGTGCCATCAGTGAGTCGGGACAGGGATCCTACGAGCAGTACTTC.